This TCR beta chain was recorded in a study of cytomegalovirus exposure and HLA in healthy donors (dated by TCRdb to 2017 to 2019). Concerning the study at large: According to an earlier analysis of 587 of the donors, some 180 million T cells yielded some 120 million unique TCR beta sequences and 276 Gb of sequence data. Using immunosequencing, the study profiled T cell repertoires from 550 to 750 subjects and related those repertoires to cytomegalovirus serostatus. Every repertoire in the discovery cohort had been generated on one and the same sequencing platform. The study aimed to test whether signatures of past pathogen exposure could be identified by cataloging public T cell receptors. Among roughly 370 genotyped donors of the cohort, an average of 235,054 unique TCR beta nucleotide sequences were sequenced per donor, around 20% of them non-productive. About 320 gigabases of sequencing data and roughly 90 million unique TCR sequences were included in an early release covering roughly 600 HLA-typed donors. An earlier analysis of a few hundred of the donors applied high-throughput TCR beta sequencing to assess whether each TCR beta V gene segment acted as functional or pseudogenic. High-throughput TCR immunosequencing, statistical association of individual TCRs with disease status, and machine learning were combined to predict cytomegalovirus infection status. A later analysis re-analyzed previously published TCR beta repertoires from roughly 690 donors and added high-resolution HLA genotyping to study TCR occurrence patterns. Class I and class II HLA loci were covered by the typing at four-digit resolution. A separate validation cohort of approximately 120 different subjects was used in addition to the 666-subject first cohort. Donor age, sex, ethnicity and CMV serostatus were compiled together with the repertoire data. A later genetic analysis took genome-wide SNP genotypes for about 55% of the 666 donors and used that subset as a discovery cohort. Rather than drawing on any new phenotypic data, the later analysis identified candidate immune exposures from TCR beta sequences and the way those sequences occurred across donors. Among the 398 genotyped donors, approximately 76% belonged to the genetic ancestry cluster associated with self-reported Caucasian donors. The number of donors typed differed by locus, with about 629-630 for A, B, C, DRB1 and DQB1, 522 for DQA1, under 610 for DPA1, and about 450 for DPB1. About five DR-DQ haplotypes were handled as single units for association and clustering because linkage in the cohort was strong. What the research found in general, with its limitations: Most TCR sequences were seen in very few donors, while some public TCRs were found in many individuals. Sequencing depth was assumed to be roughly uniform across donors in the presence/absence analyses, though that assumption may not hold. In this cohort, only TCR beta chains were sequenced, and detectable features were limited by the absence of alpha or paired-chain data. Linkage disequilibrium might explain the correlated functional status among segregating V segments, but an unknown experimental factor could not be excluded. The classifier was reported to diagnose cytomegalovirus status with high specificity and sensitivity in both the original and validation cohorts. The study gave a list of under 200 TCR beta chains associated with cytomegalovirus. Some IMGT-functional V segments, including TRBV6-2 and TRBV6-3, could not be told apart with the 87-base-pair reads, so those segments were excluded. A cluster of highly shared sequence variants was judged likely to represent a technical artifact of the sequencing pipeline. Because counts were too low, approximately 15 rarely observed V segments, including chromosome 9 orphons, were excluded from the earlier analysis of some 590 of the donors. A later genetic analysis associated a missense DCLRE1C variant with V-gene and J-gene trimming of TCR beta chains, and an independent cohort replicated the association. Broadly in line with IMGT annotations, most TCR beta V segments showed up in productive rearrangements about 87% or about 30% of the time in an earlier analysis of a few hundred of the donors. Assigning TCR associations to individual alleles was difficult when HLA alleles, especially DR and DQ, strongly co-occurred. It was suggested by the authors that the approach could potentially be generalized to other disease states and immunological phenotypes. Immune exposure information for the cohort was limited to CMV serostatus. A further reported finding was that TCR beta sequences accurately predicted the HLA-A and HLA-B alleles for most subjects in the first cohort. In a later analysis, most CMV-associated TCR beta chains were found to appear HLA-restricted, with HLA associations seemingly driven largely by CMV exposure. In a later analysis, several top co-occurrence clusters were reported to appear linked to parvovirus B19, influenza, CMV and Epstein-Barr virus. A later genetic analysis reported fewer N-insertions in productive TCRs among donors in an Asian-associated ancestry cluster than the roughly 690-donor mean. In a later analysis, TCR association rates were found to vary across HLA loci, with the most associated TCRs seen for DRB1 alleles and the fewest for HLA-C alleles. Three of the identified cytomegalovirus-associated TCR beta chains were confirmed in vitro to be specific for cytomegalovirus antigens. In a later analysis, HLA-associated TCR beta chains were found to be more clonally expanded and to have lower generation probabilities than equally common non-associated chains. In a later analysis, over 15,000 TCR beta sequences were associated with specific HLA alleles at a false discovery rate of 0.05. Because HLA typing was unavailable for some donors at each locus, only the typed subset was used in association tests.

The cohort was made up of hundreds of healthy bone marrow donors. Cohort members were all nominally healthy when sampled, although unrecorded immune exposures were likely present. The donor tested CMV seropositive, placing the donor among the 310 or so seropositive members of the cohort. A peripheral blood sample was provided by each donor, and peripheral blood mononuclear cells were used for TCR beta sequencing. Genomic DNA extraction from the blood cell samples was performed with the Qiagen DNeasy Blood Extraction Kit. This clone has only one observation. It has no known antigen specificity. Base qualities are not at hand, and no much larger clone is one base apart. The CDR3 covers 14 residues, taking in both the cysteine and the phenylalanine. The entry retains the CDR3 DNA only, 42 bases that are in frame from base 1. V is pruned by 4 bases and J by 2 bases, leaving 3 bases of the junction without a gene match. Based on the germline V gene, the CDR1 and CDR2 sequences are SGHDT and YYEEEE.

Libraries were built with the immunoSEQ multiplex PCR assay. For the multiplex PCR, a mixture combining 60 forward primers for TCR Vbeta segments and 13 reverse primers for TCR Jbeta segments was used. A multiplex PCR assay on genomic DNA amplified the CDR3 region of rearranged TCR beta genes. Amplified TCR beta libraries were sequenced as 87-base-pair reads on the Illumina HiSeq System. The study's processing was this. Across the 670 or so repertoires, a later analysis counted 75 million to 90 million unique TCR beta chains, 9.5 million to 12 million of which were shared by at least two donors. Raw reads were error-corrected and collapsed into unique sequences by a nearest-neighbor algorithm in which closely related sequences were merged to remove PCR and sequencing errors. Alignment of CDR3 sequences to IMGT reference sequences was used to assign V, D and J gene segments. For a sequence to be retained, at least a six-nucleotide match to both a V gene segment and a J gene segment was required. Rearrangements were called productive when the CDR3 lacked stop codons and stayed in frame with V and J; all others were non-productive. CDR3 was defined according to IMGT convention as the region running from the second conserved V-encoded cysteine to the conserved J-encoded phenylalanine. Sequences without an unambiguous match to a single V gene segment were excluded from the earlier analysis of several hundred of the donors. In an earlier analysis of some 590 of the donors, a V segment was called functional when productive rearrangements were above 56.7%, and segregating when the standard deviation between donors exceeded 5%. To diagnose cytomegalovirus status from the catalog of TCR beta chain sequences, a statistical classification framework was built. V and J gene assignment, in a later analysis, came from comparing TCR nucleotide sequences with IMGT/GENE-DB human TR gene sequences. A later analysis assigned CDR3 sequences and most-parsimonious VDJ recombination scenarios with the TCRdist pipeline. In a later analysis, each TCR beta chain was defined by its CDR3 amino acid sequence together with its V-gene family, and reads lacking a unique V-gene family were excluded. As a way to deal with suspected cross-contamination and a sequencing artifact, a later analysis dropped roughly 600 nucleotide sequences that were highly shared and had low generation probability. In a later analysis, a clonal expansion index was calculated for each public chain from normalized within-repertoire ranks of inferred template counts. In a later analysis, generation probabilities were computed with a VDJ recombination model fitted to out-of-frame rearrangements, and the resulting probabilities were checked against IGoR. Hypergeometric tests were used in a later analysis to score TCR-TCR, TCR-HLA and TCR-CMV co-occurrence, with a repertoire-size bias correction applied to the TCR pairs. A later analysis estimated false discovery rates by permuting HLA or CMV assignments 20 times. In a later analysis, co-occurring TCRs were grouped using DBSCAN, with TCRdist sequence similarity added in when clustering inside HLA-allele-positive subsets. For co-occurrence clustering, repertoires with fewer than 30,000 or more than 120,000 public chains were excluded, along with roughly 5 repertoires with anomalous nucleotide sharing. This immuneACCESS table, as held by TCRdb, lists in-frame sequences with V and J called but not all clones. Of the missing ones, under half trace to an unresolved V gene in checked studies; the others have no known cause. Clonal size and the V and J genes are those of that table, whereas D and trimming came from the DNA. This sample gives more than 95,000 clones in total; 65% to 80% of them show up just once. Jointly, the top ten make up about a tenth of the sample.

The sample was PBMCs. The chain is encoded by TRBV5-6 joined to TRBJ2-7, with 10 middle bases fitting TRBD2. The sequence was collected from a woman between 18 and 30 years old in good health and CMV-seropositive. The CDR3 sequence is CASSLLAGPYEQYF. The DNA sequence is TGTGCCAGCAGCCTACTAGCGGGACCCTACGAGCAGTACTTC.